Here is one T cell receptor (beta chain) with its context. As processed by the authors: Reference gene primer amplification in the assay estimated nucleated cell counts. Libraries were prepared by immunoSEQ multiplex PCR; TCRdb keeps only in-frame clonotypes and omits some of them. From that table come the V and J calls and clone size; the DNA was used to work out D and trimming. The data contain roughly 120,000 clones, around three quarters of them singletons. This CDR3 is built from 18 residues. V gave up 0 bases and J gave up 0 bases; unmatched junction bases: 7. Per germline, CDR1 GTSNPN and CDR2 SVGIG (reference sequence). These data come from a study of blood T cell repertoires in COVID-19. The wider study: Italy, Spain and the United States were the sources of the convalescent and acute COVID-19 samples. PBMCs, B-cell-depleted T cells, or T cells were the source of the cDNA or gDNA that made up the material.

V usage is TRBV30 and J usage is TRBJ2-3, with 12 bases aligning to TRBD2. The sample consisted of peripheral blood. The sequence was collected from a woman older than 75 with acute or convalescent COVID-19. The CDR3 region has the DNA TGTGCCTGGAGTGTAAGGCTAGCGGGAGGGAAAAGCACAGATACGCAGTATTTT. It encodes CAWSVRLAGGKSTDTQYF.